Detailed here is one T cell receptor (beta chain). This clone was seen just once. The target of this receptor is not known. The sample holds no much larger clone one base away, and base qualities are not on file. Using the deep immunoSEQ assay, multiplex PCR amplified TCR CDR3 regions from genomic DNA. Genomic DNA extracted from each cell subset was distributed evenly over all wells of several immunoSEQ 96-well plates, and each plate served as one replicate. For sorted subsets, roughly 200 ng of genomic DNA, equivalent to 25,000 to 35,000 T cell genomes, went into each replicate PCR. Purified libraries were measured with a Qubit 3.0 fluorometer, size-checked on a Bioanalyzer 2100, and measured again with the KAPA Library Quantification kit. Every immunoSEQ 96-well plate was sequenced on a separate single-read 150-cycle Illumina NextSeq 550 flow cell. For the original study's pipeline: Because the immunoSEQ output held only junctional sequences and lacked quality scores, the filtering could not match the filtering applied to full-length reads. To assign V/J genes and CDR3, sequences were annotated using PyIR, a Python wrapper for IgBLAST v1.9, with IMGT germline references. Any read was removed if the V/J assignment was weak (E-value above 1e-6), the CDR3 was missing, or the read contained stop codons, out-of-frame junctions, or ambiguous translated residues. V3J clonotypes were defined as sequences sharing the same inferred V gene, J gene, and CDR3 amino acid sequence. Percentage overlap between repertoires was calculated by dividing the number of shared unique clonotypes by the size of the smaller repertoire. Three approaches were used to assess repertoire richness: RTK rarefaction, the Chao1 estimator, and Recon v2.1 estimates of unobserved clonotypes. Generation probabilities were computed with OLGA for all TCRbeta clonotypes obtained by the gDNA method from a handful of donors. TCRdb took this table from immuneACCESS and kept in-frame rearrangements with V and J called. Such tables lack part of the clones; where checked against another copy, unresolved V genes explain under half of the gap, and the rest is unexplained. V, J and clone size reflect that table, while D and trimming were determined from the DNA. The sample includes approximately 2.5 million clones, with over 85% observed a single time. The ten largest clones represent over 0.12% of the sample.

The data stem from a study of shared clonotypes between healthy human individuals (dated by TCRdb to 2019 to 2021). General notes on the study: Three men and a couple of women, aged 18 to 49 years, made up the cohort. For each donor, CD4 naive and CD4 memory were each run on three plates, CD8 naive on two plates, and CD8 memory on one plate. The study deeply sequenced blood TCR repertoires of several healthy adults to estimate repertoire size and the extent of clonotype sharing between individuals. Different laboratories and diverse techniques were used to prepare libraries and sequence TCR repertoires, to increase sequencing depth and limit assay-specific biases. Per donor, leukapheresis produced somewhere between about 0.94 and 9.5 billion PBMCs. The paper as a whole reports these results and caveats: Sampling was restricted to blood, and TCR repertoires in tissue are likely to differ from TCR repertoires in blood. Higher generation probabilities were observed for clonotypes shared by all four sorted-subset donors than for non-shared clonotypes. The genetic and exposure-history diversity represented was limited by the small number of donors. Naive subsets generally had larger estimated clonotype richness than memory subsets did. Sharing across a few donors was observed for around 5% of naive CD4, over 3% of naive CD8, 2% to 2.5% of memory CD4, and 0.4% of memory CD8 clonotypes. Pairwise subsampling led to the expectation that sequencing depth would affect the degree of clonotype sharing among donors. Incomplete sequencing was indicated by rarefaction of sorted-subset datasets, despite the large sequencing depth.

Looking up the germline V gene yields CDR1 LGHNT and CDR2 FRNRAP. The CDR3 starts with the cysteine, ends with the phenylalanine, and has 14 residues. Only the CDR3 DNA is retained, 42 bases long and in frame from the first base. V drops 1 base and J drops 4 bases, leaving 11 bases in between. Donors were healthy HIV-negative adults with no recently reported acute infections or vaccinations. Only Caucasian adults living in Nashville, Tennessee, USA were represented among the donors. CD4+ T cells were enriched by magnetic negative selection; naive cells were then positively selected on CD45RA, and the negative fraction formed the memory subset. Blood was collected by leukapheresis, and PBMCs were isolated by Ficoll-Histopaque density gradient centrifugation and then cryopreserved in liquid nitrogen vapor phase. Purity and quantity of every magnetically sorted T cell population were checked by analytical flow cytometry. Each sorted fraction had its genomic DNA isolated and then quantified by UV absorbance on a Nanodrop 2000c.

This TCR was sampled from a young man in good health. The sequenced sample consisted of naive CD4+ T cells sorted from blood. The meaning of the sample's cell subset or site label: CD45RA+ positively selected. The V and J genes are TRBV12-5 and TRBJ2-7; perhaps TRBD1 is the D gene, with 5 bases matching. The CDR3 corresponds to CASGLGVGLYEQYF. The bases are TGTGCTAGTGGTTTGGGGGTGGGGCTTTACGAGCAGTACTTC. The entire variable domain, with the stretches around the CDR3 drawn from the reference TRBV12-5 and TRBJ2-7 proteins, is DARVTQTPRHKVTEMGQEVTMRCQPILGHNTVFWYRQTMMQGLELLAYFRNRAPLDDSGMPKDRFSAEMPDATLATLKIQPSEPRDSAVYFCASGLGVGLYEQYFGPGTRLTVT.